The present T cell receptor (beta chain) was sequenced within a study of identical twins. TCRdb reprocessed the 5' RACE reads via MiXCR and lists one record per CDR3 protein. This repertoire shows a few hundred thousand distinct CDR3 sequences, more than 13% found once; its top ten account for approximately 1%. Germline V gene sequence: CDR1 SEHNR, CDR2 FQNEAQ (reference sequence). The CDR3 is 14 amino acids. The V segment lost 5 bases and the J segment 2 bases; nucleotides outside the gene matches: 5. The same data also went into a second study, on yellow fever vaccine responses in identical twins.

This receptor was taken from a young woman in good health. The chain employs TRBV7-9 and TRBJ2-7; 8 positions agree with TRBD2. The specimen sequenced was CD4+ T cells sorted from blood. The CDR3 sequence is CASSPPGGAYEQYF. DNA for the CDR3: TGTGCCAGCAGCCCCCCGGGGGGGGCCTACGAGCAGTACTTC.